Listed here are 24 T cell receptor beta chains from one sample, sequenced in a study of CD8 T cells in ankylosing spondylitis. In TCRdb, the 5' RACE reads were re-called with MiXCR into one record per CDR3 protein. The sample lists approximately 130,000 distinct CDR3 sequences, around 10% occurring once. Input material: blood, either unsorted or a sorted T cell fraction (not recorded which). These TCRs come from a female donor with ankylosing spondylitis or in good health (not recorded which).

Sample share makes this clonotype medium-sized. The V call is TRBV20-1, the J call TRBJ2-2; no clear D. The CDR3 spans 14 residues. Germline V CDR1 and CDR2: DFQATT, SNEGSKA (reference sequence). Trimming left V 7 bases short and J 3 bases short, with 15 bases between. The CDR3 region is CSVAANRDTGELFF. DNA for the CDR3: TGCAGTGTCGCCGCCAACCGGGACACCGGGGAGCTGTTTTTT.

This clonotype was seen many times. The chain carries TRBV6-2 or TRBV6-3 and TRBJ1-5; TRBD1 is a possible D gene (6 bases). This CDR3 is 13 amino acids long. Trimming pared 6 bases from V and 6 bases from J, leaving 12 bases between. Germline V gene lookup returns CDR1 MNHEY and CDR2 SVGEGT. CDR3 sequence reads: CASSLTGAQPQHF. The CDR3 coding sequence is TGTGCCAGCAGCCTGACAGGCGCTCAGCCCCAGCATTTT.

At least ten counts were recorded for this clonotype. The chain couples TRBV29-1 to TRBJ2-1; the D gene is possibly TRBD2 (6 bases). The CDR3 runs to 15 residues. V gave up 6 bases and J gave up 3 bases, with 18 bases separating them. Germline V CDR1 and CDR2: SQVTM, ANQGSEA. As DNA, the CDR3 is TGCAGCGTCGTGAATTGGGGGACTGGCTACAATGAGCAGTTCTTC. Encoded protein: CSVVNWGTGYNEQFF.

This clonotype appeared a few times. The rearrangement uses TRBV5-6 and TRBJ2-2; D is undetermined. V lost 2 bases and J 2 bases, leaving 7 bases between the germline ends. Germline-derived CDR1 and CDR2 are SGHDT and YYEEEE. The CDR3 extends over 14 amino acids. The CDR3 region is CASSFRPNTGELFF. The CDR3 region has the DNA TGTGCCAGCAGCTTCCGGCCCAACACCGGGGAGCTGTTTTTT. Using reference TRBV5-6 and TRBJ2-2 for the parts outside the CDR3, the full variable domain is DAGVTQSPTHLIKTRGQQVTLRCSPKSGHDTVSWYQQALGQGPQFIFQYYEEEERQRGNFPDRFSGHQFPNYSSELNVNALLLGDSALYLCASSFRPNTGELFFGEGSRLTVL.

This clonotype was observed at least ten times. The chain uses TRBV5-1 and TRBJ2-6; D not resolved. CDR1 is SGHRS and CDR2 is YFSETQ in the germline V gene. Trimming took off 9 bases at V and 2 bases at J, with 9 bases between the two ends. The CDR3 spans 13 residues. The CDR3: CATMEPGANVLTF. The CDR3 nucleotides are TGCGCCACCATGGAGCCTGGGGCCAACGTCCTGACTTTC.

This clonotype was recorded at least ten times. The chain employs TRBV7-2 and TRBJ2-3; 8 nucleotides line up with TRBD2. V was pared by 5 bases and J by 4 bases, with 5 bases of the junction left unmatched. The germline V gene has CDR1 SGHTA and CDR2 FQGNSA. The CDR3 contains 14 residues. This CDR3 is CASSPGGTADTQYF. The DNA of the CDR3 is TGTGCCAGCAGCCCGGGAGGGACGGCAGATACGCAGTATTTT.

This clonotype occurred many times. The chain is built from TRBV11-1 and TRBJ2-6; 10 bases are shared with TRBD1. This CDR3 is built from 18 residues. V was clipped by 5 bases and J by 2 bases; unmatched bases: 9. The germline CDR1 and CDR2 sequences are SGHAT and FQDESV (reference sequence). CDR3 amino acids: CASSHQGTGVTGANVLTF. CDR3 nucleotides: TGTGCCAGCAGCCATCAGGGGACAGGGGTCACTGGGGCCAACGTCCTGACTTTC.

This clonotype was recorded a few times. The V and J genes are TRBV5-1 and TRBJ1-6, with unresolved D. Germline V gene sequence: CDR1 SGHRS, CDR2 YFSETQ. The CDR3 has 15 residues. Trimming stripped 0 bases from V and 3 bases from J, with 7 bases between. Here the CDR3 reads CASSLGRNYNSPLHF. The DNA of the CDR3 is TGCGCCAGCAGCTTGGGTCGGAACTATAATTCACCCCTCCACTTT.

This clonotype was seen a few times. This sequence joins TRBV20-1 and TRBJ2-3; D is possibly TRBD2 (6 bases). In germline, CDR1 is DFQATT, CDR2 SNEGSKA (reference sequence). The CDR3 totals 15 residues. V lost 3 bases to trimming and J lost 1 base, with 14 bases between them. DNA of the CDR3: TGCAGTGCTAGGCAAAGGAGCGGGCGCACAGATACGCAGTATTTT. It is translated as CSARQRSGRTDTQYF.

V usage is TRBV7-9 and J usage is TRBJ2-7; 8 bases fit TRBD1. The trim removed 2 bases at V and 2 bases at J, leaving 8 bases unmatched. Germline V CDR1 and CDR2: SEHNR, FQNEAQ (reference sequence). CDR3 length: 16 amino acids. The CDR3 protein is CASSLRAQTGAYEQYF. As DNA, the CDR3 is TGTGCCAGCAGCTTAAGGGCGCAGACAGGGGCCTACGAGCAGTACTTC.

In its sample, this clonotype is medium-sized. The CDR3 region has the DNA TGCAGCGCGACGGGACTAGGGAACATTCAGTACTTC. Amino acid sequence: CSATGLGNIQYF. The V gene is TRBV20-1, the J gene TRBJ2-4; 8 bases fit TRBD2. Germline V gene data show CDR1 as DFQATT and CDR2 as SNEGSKA (reference sequence). The CDR3 contains 12 residues.

The V gene is TRBV11-3, the J gene TRBJ1-1; D call uncertain. The germline V and J ends were trimmed by 3 bases and 7 bases, with 12 bases remaining between them. Germline loops: CDR1 SGHNT, CDR2 YENEEA. The CDR3 is 13 residues long. The DNA for the CDR3 is TGTGCCAGCAGCTTTCGTCAGGCCCTTGAAGCTTTCTTT. Translating it yields CASSFRQALEAFF.

In DNA form, the CDR3 reads TGTGCTTGCAGCCGAGGAAGCGGGAGTGTTTTTGAGACCCAGTACTTC. Protein product: CACSRGSGSVFETQYF. V gene TRBV4-2 combines with J gene TRBJ2-5; 8 nucleotides match TRBD2. Germline V gene sequence: CDR1 LGHNA, CDR2 YNFKEQ. This CDR3 is built from 16 residues.

Ten or more counts support this clonotype. The chain employs TRBV20-1 and TRBJ2-3, with D perhaps TRBD1 or TRBD2 (5 bases each). Per germline, CDR1 DFQATT and CDR2 SNEGSKA (reference sequence). Trimming stripped 3 bases from V and 4 bases from J, with 11 bases between. The CDR3 contains 13 residues. The CDR3 DNA is TGCAGTGCTAGGGGACCTGGACCAGATACGCAGTATTTT. As protein: CSARGPGPDTQYF.

In this sample, this clonotype turned up a few times. The rearrangement links TRBV7-6 to TRBJ2-7; TRBD1 agrees at 7 bases. Germline CDR1 and CDR2: SGHVS and FNYEAQ. The CDR3 length is 15 residues. V was clipped by 1 base and J by 2 bases; unmatched bases: 5. CDR3 region: CASSLEQGRAYEQYF. The CDR3, as DNA: TGTGCCAGCAGCTTAGAACAGGGGAGAGCCTACGAGCAGTACTTC.

This clonotype was detected ten times or more. This sequence joins TRBV7-2 and TRBJ2-4; 7 positions agree with TRBD1. The CDR3 covers 14 residues. The V segment lost 2 bases and the J segment 6 bases; nucleotides outside the gene matches: 4. CDR1 and CDR2 from the germline V gene are SGHTA and FQGNSA. CDR3 nucleotide sequence: TGTGCCAGCAGCTTAATGGGACAGTCAAACATTCAGTACTTC. It encodes CASSLMGQSNIQYF.

Turning to this clonotype: Germline is not matched at one junction end, which may reflect a read error. The rearrangement joins TRBV7-2 to TRBJ2-5; D gene uncertain. This CDR3 has 14 amino acids. Germline loops: CDR1 SGHTA, CDR2 FQGNSA. The CDR3 loop is CANSRPRWEETQYF. As DNA, the CDR3 is TGTGCCAACAGCCGTCCCCGGTGGGAAGAGACCCAGTACTTC.

This clonotype came up a few times. The rearrangement joins TRBV12-3 or TRBV12-4 to TRBJ2-3; 8 bases agree with TRBD1. CDR3 length: 17 amino acids. Trimming at V came to 5 bases and at J to 1 base, leaving 11 bases not matched to a gene. CDR3 amino acids: CASSEWTGWVGTDTQYF. The CDR3, as DNA: TGTGCCAGCAGTGAATGGACAGGGTGGGTGGGCACAGATACGCAGTATTTT.

In its sample, this clonotype was seen a few times. The chain joins TRBV5-1 to TRBJ2-3, with 13 bases lining up with TRBD2. The CDR3 runs 18 residues. V trimming: 4 bases; J trimming: 2 bases; junction bases outside the gene matches: 10. Germline V CDR1 and CDR2: SGHRS, YFSETQ. DNA of the CDR3: TGCGCCAGCAGCCCCGGACTAGCGGGGGTTCAGGCCACAGATACGCAGTATTTT. Translated, it gives CASSPGLAGVQATDTQYF.

This clonotype was counted many times. The chain joins TRBV20-1 to TRBJ1-1; perhaps TRBD1 as D (5 bases). The CDR3 consists of 13 residues. Per germline, CDR1 DFQATT and CDR2 SNEGSKA (reference sequence). The CDR3 nucleotides are TGCGTGCCCTCGGCGGGGGGGTACACTGAAGCTTTCTTT. This translates into CVPSAGGYTEAFF.

At least ten counts were recorded for this clonotype. The rearrangement uses TRBV18 and TRBJ1-3; possibly TRBD1 for D (6 bases). This CDR3 region has 15 residues. V lost 5 bases, J lost 8 bases, and 19 bases lay in between. The germline V gene encodes CDR1 KGHSH and CDR2 LQKENI. The CDR3: CASSNYGQRSDTIYF. Here the CDR3 DNA reads TGTGCCAGCTCAAATTATGGACAGAGGTCGGACACCATATATTTT.

This clonotype was counted many times. The chain carries TRBV29-1 and TRBJ1-2; possible D gene TRBD1, 6 bases. Germline V gives CDR1 SQVTM, CDR2 ANQGSEA. V lost 7 bases, J lost 4 bases, and 16 bases lay in between. The CDR3 is made up of 13 amino acids. The CDR3 DNA reads as TGCAGCGCCCGGGACACGAACGGCTATGGCTACACCTTC. This gives the protein CSARDTNGYGYTF.

The sample holds a few counts of this clonotype. V gene TRBV11-3 combines with J gene TRBJ2-5; D is uncertain. Looked up from germline, CDR1 is SGHNT and CDR2 is YENEEA. V lost 1 base and J lost 4, with 7 bases in between. This CDR3 has 13 residues. CDR3 loop: CASSLVPGETQYF. CDR3 nucleotide sequence: TGTGCCAGCAGCTTAGTCCCCGGAGAGACCCAGTACTTC.

This rearrangement joins TRBV5-1 to TRBJ1-1; D is possibly TRBD1 (6 bases). Germline loops: CDR1 SGHRS, CDR2 YFSETQ. The CDR3 spans 13 residues. V was pared by 4 bases and J by 13 bases, with 20 bases between. CDR3 residues: CASSELRGGECFF. DNA for the CDR3: TGCGCCAGCAGCGAGCTAAGGGGGGGAGAGTGTTTCTTT.